The 15 T cell receptor beta chains in this list originate from one sample, sequenced in a study of blood T cell repertoires in COVID-19. Profiled with immunoSEQ multiplex PCR; TCRdb holds only in-frame clones, not every one. The sample comprises about 250,000 clones, roughly 80% of which are singletons, and around 8% rests with the top ten. Sequences were obtained from peripheral blood. Source of these receptors: a woman of 80 years or more with acute or convalescent COVID-19.

The V call is TRBV9, the J call TRBJ2-3, with 7 bases identical to TRBD2. The trim removed 3 bases at V and 6 bases at J, leaving 13 bases unmatched. Per germline, CDR1 SGDLS and CDR2 YYNGEE. The CDR3 totals 16 residues. In DNA, the CDR3 is TGTGCCAGCAGCGCATCCCCGACTAGCCCTAGGGATACGCAGTATTTT. It translates to CASSASPTSPRDTQYF. Full variable domain (outside the CDR3, taken from reference TRBV9 and TRBJ2-3): DSGVTQTPKHLITATGQRVTLRCSPRSGDLSVYWYQQSLDQGLQFLIQYYNGEERAKGNILERFSAQQFPDLHSELNLSSLELGDSALYFCASSASPTSPRDTQYFGPGTRLTVL.

J is TRBJ2-3 and V is TRBV9; possible D gene TRBD2, 6 bases. Trimming removed 7 bases at V and 5 bases at J, with 17 bases between. The germline CDR1 and CDR2 sequences are SGDLS and YYNGEE. The CDR3 loop spans 14 amino acids. The DNA of the CDR3 is TGTGCCAGCCAGAGCGGGTTAGAATTAGATACGCAGTATTTT. Its protein is CASQSGLELDTQYF.

The gene calls are TRBV5-1 and TRBJ1-1, with D uncertain. Germline lookup yields CDR1 SGHRS and CDR2 YFSETQ. CDR3 length: 13 amino acids. V lost 4 bases and J lost 1, with 8 bases in between. This CDR3 reads CASSASGNTEAFF. The DNA of the CDR3 is TGCGCCAGCAGCGCCTCAGGGAACACTGAAGCTTTCTTT. The full variable domain, in which reference TRBV5-1 and TRBJ1-1 provide the parts outside the CDR3, is KAGVTQTPRYLIKTRGQQVTLSCSPISGHRSVSWYQQTPGQGLQFLFEYFSETQRNKGNFPGRFSGRQFSNSRSEMNVSTLELGDSALYLCASSASGNTEAFFGQGTRLTVV.

CDR3 DNA: TGTGCCAGCAGTGGGACAGGGGATCGCAATCAGCCCCAGCATTTT. The encoded protein is CASSGTGDRNQPQHF. The V and J genes are TRBV2 and TRBJ1-5; 9 nucleotides agree with TRBD1. V lost 4 bases and J lost 2; bases outside the gene matches: 3. From germline, CDR1 is SNHLY and CDR2 FYNNEI. The CDR3 has 15 amino acids.

The chain joins TRBV5-5 to TRBJ1-2; 7 nucleotides align to TRBD1. The V gene end was trimmed by 4 bases and the J gene end by 8 bases; junction bases not matched to a gene: 11. The CDR3 runs 14 residues. Germline V lookup: CDR1 SGHKS, CDR2 YYEKEE (reference sequence). The CDR3 sequence is CASSHGQVDGGYTF. CDR3 DNA: TGTGCCAGCAGCCATGGACAGGTCGACGGGGGCTACACCTTC.

The chain links TRBV3-1 (or the pseudogene TRBV3-2) to TRBJ1-1; no reliable D call. The germline V gene encodes CDR1 LGHDT and CDR2 YNNKEL (reference sequence). This CDR3 has 15 residues. The ends were cut back, 2 bases at V and 0 bases at J, with 10 bases in the middle. CDR3 in amino acids: CASSQSPGLNTEAFF. In nucleotides, the CDR3 is TGTGCCAGCAGCCAAAGTCCAGGCCTGAACACTGAAGCTTTCTTT.

This clone was recorded at least ten times. The genes are TRBV11-3 and TRBJ2-1, with 7 bases aligning to TRBD2. The CDR3 spans 15 residues. The V gene's germline CDR1 is SGHNT and CDR2 YENEEA. V dropped 2 bases and J dropped 8; count of bases not matched to a gene: 9. CDR3 loop: CASSLTWGGEDEQFF. In nucleotides, the CDR3 is TGTGCCAGCAGCTTAACCTGGGGAGGGGAAGATGAGCAGTTCTTC.

The genes are TRBV20-1 and TRBJ2-2; unclear D gene. Germline V lookup: CDR1 DFQATT, CDR2 SNEGSKA (reference sequence). The CDR3 totals 11 residues. Between the trimmed V and J ends, which lost 5 bases and 5 bases, there was a span of 6 bases. CDR3 in amino acids: CSAQRTGELFF. For the CDR3, the DNA is TGCAGTGCTCAGAGGACCGGGGAGCTGTTTTTT.

The gene calls are TRBV5-8 and TRBJ2-1; 10 bases fit TRBD1. This CDR3 has 15 amino acids. CDR1 SGHTS and CDR2 YDEGEE come from the germline V gene. The ends lost 3 bases at V and 7 bases at J; junction bases unmatched: 7. CDR3 coding DNA: TGTGCCAGCAGCTACCGGGACAGGGGATCGAATGAGCAGTTCTTC. Its translation: CASSYRDRGSNEQFF.

The chain employs TRBV28 and TRBJ1-2; D uncertain. V was clipped by 3 bases and J by 2 bases, with 10 bases between them. The CDR3 is 14 amino acids. Germline loops: CDR1 MDHEN, CDR2 SYDVKM. The CDR3 DNA sequence: TGTGCCAGCAGTTTCCAGGTTCTGAACTATGGCTACACCTTC. Its protein is CASSFQVLNYGYTF.

The chain combines TRBV20-1 with TRBJ2-5; D is undetermined. V was cut by 1 base and J by 3 bases, with 3 bases left in between. Germline V gives CDR1 DFQATT, CDR2 SNEGSKA (reference sequence). This CDR3 comprises 11 residues. The CDR3 region has the DNA TGCAGTGCTAGAGCCAAAGAGACCCAGTACTTC. Translation gives CSARAKETQYF.

This rearrangement joins TRBV7-2 to TRBJ2-1; 8 bases agree with TRBD2. Germline CDR1 is SGHTA and CDR2 is FQGNSA. Germline trimming cut 1 base from V and 13 bases from J; bases unmatched to any gene: 6. The CDR3 has 13 residues. CDR3 coding DNA: TGTGCCAGCAGCTTAGGGGCGGGGGGAGTACAGTTCTTC. Protein sequence: CASSLGAGGVQFF.

The chain is built from TRBV2 and TRBJ2-5; TRBD2 matches at 9 bases. The CDR3 contains 15 residues. The germline CDR1 and CDR2 sequences are SNHLY and FYNNEI. V gave up 7 bases and J gave up 5 bases; unmatched junction bases: 11. The CDR3 region has the DNA TGTGCCAGCACCCCCCCCGGGACTAGCTCGGAGACCCAGTACTTC. It yields the protein CASTPPGTSSETQYF.

The chain carries TRBV9 and TRBJ2-5; D perhaps matches TRBD1 (5 bases). Germline CDR1 is SGDLS and CDR2 is YYNGEE. There are 14 residues in the CDR3. The germline V and J ends were trimmed by 0 bases and 4 bases, with 10 bases remaining between them. The CDR3 DNA is TGTGCCAGCAGCGTAGATCAGGGTTTAGAGACCCAGTACTTC. It translates to CASSVDQGLETQYF. The entire variable domain, with the rest obtained from reference TRBV9 and TRBJ2-5, is as follows: DSGVTQTPKHLITATGQRVTLRCSPRSGDLSVYWYQQSLDQGLQFLIQYYNGEERAKGNILERFSAQQFPDLHSELNLSSLELGDSALYFCASSVDQGLETQYFGPGTRLLVL.

This clone has ten or more counts. This rearrangement joins TRBV7-2 to TRBJ1-5, with 8 bases fitting TRBD1. Germline loops: CDR1 SGHTA, CDR2 FQGNSA. J gave up 6 bases and V 6 bases, and 10 bases lay outside the gene matches. The CDR3 loop spans 15 amino acids. This chain's CDR3 is CASSSDRGLGQPQHF. The CDR3 DNA reads as TGTGCCAGCAGTTCCGACAGGGGACTCGGTCAGCCCCAGCATTTT.